A selection of T cell receptor beta chains follows, all from one sample in a study of cytomegalovirus exposure and HLA in healthy donors. The data were produced by immunoSEQ multiplex PCR, yet TCRdb's version contains in-frame clones alone and is incomplete. This table has roughly 120,000 clones, 74% appearing once. Material for sequencing was PBMCs. These receptors were collected from a woman in her fifties or sixties in good health and CMV-seropositive. The CDR3 runs from the conserved cysteine through the conserved F or W. A D gene is named only where the DNA matches it firmly. Not every row has a clone size; where given, it reads once, few, many or a size class.

CDR3 | DNA | V | D | size | J
CASRSRFEAFF | TGTGCCAGCAGGAGCAGGTTTGAAGCTTTCTTT | TRBV6-5 | NA | NA | TRBJ1-1
CASIGGLNTEAFF | TGTGCCAGCATAGGGGGTCTGAACACTGAAGCTTTCTTT | TRBV6-5 | NA | NA | TRBJ1-1
CASSVVGRGANNEQFF | TGTGCCAGCAGCGTAGTGGGTAGGGGTGCGAACAATGAGCAGTTCTTC | TRBV9 | NA | NA | TRBJ2-1
CASRGGGETQYF | TGTGCCAGCAGAGGGGGCGGGGAGACCCAGTACTTC | TRBV7-2 | TRBD1 | NA | TRBJ2-5
CASSASGGGYTF | TGTGCCAGCAGCGCTTCGGGAGGTGGCTACACCTTC | TRBV9 | NA | NA | TRBJ1-2
CASSPDRESPEAFF | TGTGCCAGCTCACCAGACAGGGAAAGCCCTGAAGCTTTCTTT | TRBV18 | TRBD1 | few | TRBJ1-1
CASSALRGANTEAFF | TGTGCCAGCAGTGCTTTGCGGGGCGCGAACACTGAAGCTTTCTTT | TRBV2 | NA | NA | TRBJ1-1
CASRTWGGAYNEQFF | TGTGCCAGCAGGACCTGGGGAGGAGCTTACAATGAGCAGTTCTTC | TRBV11-2 | NA | few | TRBJ2-1
CASSQGLGKLGDNEKLFF | TGTGCCAGCAGCCAAGGCTTAGGAAAGCTAGGAGATAATGAAAAACTGTTTTTT | TRBV4-2 | NA | few | TRBJ1-4
CASSKDDRPGKLFF | TGTGCCAGCAGCAAAGATGACAGGCCGGGGAAACTGTTTTTT | TRBV21-1 | NA | NA | TRBJ1-4
CASSGHPGRSGDEQFF | TGTGCCAGCAGCGGTCATCCGGGACGCTCGGGGGATGAGCAGTTCTTC | TRBV7-6 | NA | NA | TRBJ2-1
CASSYPDRINPSTDTQYF | TGTGCCAGCAGTTACCCTGACAGGATAAATCCTAGCACAGATACGCAGTATTTT | TRBV2 | NA | NA | TRBJ2-3
CASSLRDRGYEQYF | TGTGCCAGCAGTCTACGGGACAGGGGCTACGAGCAGTACTTC | TRBV27 | TRBD1 | NA | TRBJ2-7
CASSLLSGETQYF | TGTGCCAGCAGTTTACTAAGCGGAGAGACCCAGTACTTC | TRBV27 | NA | NA | TRBJ2-5
CASSARQGENSNQPQHF | TGTGCCAGCAGTGCGAGACAGGGTGAAAATAGCAATCAGCCCCAGCATTTT | TRBV6-1 | TRBD1 | NA | TRBJ1-5
CASSLGGGSNQPQHF | TGTGCCAGCAGCTTGGGGGGAGGGAGCAATCAGCCCCAGCATTTT | TRBV7-2 | NA | few | TRBJ1-5
CASSPEGPSGESNQPQHF | TGTGCCAGCAGCCCCGAGGGACCGTCAGGGGAGAGCAATCAGCCCCAGCATTTT | TRBV4-2 | NA | NA | TRBJ1-5
CASSPDIEYNEQFF | TGTGCCAGCAGTCCGGACATCGAGTACAATGAGCAGTTCTTC | TRBV7-7 | NA | NA | TRBJ2-1
CASSIVFGTWDRLNTEAFF | TGTGCCAGTAGTATAGTTTTTGGGACTTGGGACAGGCTGAACACTGAAGCTTTCTTT | TRBV19 | TRBD1 | once | TRBJ1-1
CASSIEVADTGELFF | TGTGCCAGTAGTATAGAGGTGGCAGACACCGGGGAGCTGTTTTTT | TRBV19 | NA | few | TRBJ2-2
CASRTSWEGPGQFF | TGTGCCAGCAGGACTAGCTGGGAGGGCCCTGGGCAGTTCTTC | TRBV27 | TRBD2 | NA | TRBJ2-1
CASRPTGTGELFF | TGTGCCAGCAGGCCAACAGGGACCGGGGAGCTGTTTTTT | TRBV7-2 | NA | few | TRBJ2-2
CAWISQGGYGYTF | TGTGCCTGGATTAGTCAGGGTGGCTATGGCTACACCTTC | TRBV30 | NA | NA | TRBJ1-2
CASSDLLGDMNTEAFF | TGTGCCAGCAGTGATCTGCTCGGGGATATGAACACTGAAGCTTTCTTT | TRBV2 | NA | NA | TRBJ1-1
CASSPRETQYF | TGTGCCAGCAGCCCGAGAGAGACCCAGTACTTC | TRBV7-2 | NA | NA | TRBJ2-5
CAWSVGGSSTDTQYF | TGTGCCTGGAGTGTAGGCGGATCTAGCACAGATACGCAGTATTTT | TRBV30 | NA | NA | TRBJ2-3
CASSVDRRNTEAFF | TGTGCCAGCAGTGTCGACAGGAGGAACACTGAAGCTTTCTTT | TRBV6-4 | NA | NA | TRBJ1-1
CASSISLRVNTEAFF | TGTGCCAGTAGTATTTCTCTCAGGGTGAACACTGAAGCTTTCTTT | TRBV19 | NA | NA | TRBJ1-1
CAWSVLQGSTEAFF | TGTGCCTGGAGTGTACTTCAGGGATCCACTGAAGCTTTCTTT | TRBV30 | NA | NA | TRBJ1-1
CASSLPQDIQSVAEAFF | TGTGCCAGCAGCTTACCCCAGGACATTCAAAGCGTAGCTGAAGCTTTCTTT | TRBV7-9 | NA | NA | TRBJ1-1
CASSLDGDTEAFF | TGCGCCAGCAGCTTGGACGGGGACACTGAAGCTTTCTTT | TRBV5-1 | NA | few | TRBJ1-1
CASSRTVNNEQFF | TGTGCCAGCAGCCGGACAGTTAACAATGAGCAGTTCTTC | TRBV7-7 | NA | few | TRBJ2-1
CASNLQLETQYF | TGTGCCAGCAATCTCCAGTTGGAGACCCAGTACTTC | TRBV2 | NA | NA | TRBJ2-5
CASSYLFYEQYF | TGTGCCAGCAGTTATCTCTTCTACGAGCAGTACTTC | TRBV28 | NA | NA | TRBJ2-7
CASSIRADTQYF | TGTGCCAGTAGTATCAGGGCAGATACGCAGTATTTT | TRBV19 | NA | NA | TRBJ2-3
CASSLGRQGVDGYTF | TGTGCCAGCAGCCTAGGGAGGCAGGGTGTGGATGGCTACACCTTC | TRBV13 | NA | NA | TRBJ1-2
CASSLGTSGIETQYF | TGTGCCAGCAGCTTAGGGACTAGCGGGATAGAGACCCAGTACTTC | TRBV7-9 | TRBD2 | NA | TRBJ2-5